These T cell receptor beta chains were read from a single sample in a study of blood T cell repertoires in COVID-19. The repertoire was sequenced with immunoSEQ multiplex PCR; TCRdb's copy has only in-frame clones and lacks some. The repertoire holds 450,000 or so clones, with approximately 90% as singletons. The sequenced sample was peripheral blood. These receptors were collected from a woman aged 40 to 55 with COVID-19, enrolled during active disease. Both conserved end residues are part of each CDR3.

CASSLTGGNQPQHF | 14 | TRBJ1-5 | TRBV25-1
CASSYTGTEAFF | 12 | TRBJ1-1 | TRBV6-2/TRBV6-3
CAISEQSLTGELFF | 14 | TRBJ2-2 | TRBV10-3
CATRRDRTSDTQYF | 14 | TRBJ2-3 | TRBV7-9
CASSEALPGLIKNNEQFF | 18 | TRBJ2-1 | TRBV6-1
CASSANRAGYNEQFF | 15 | TRBJ2-1 | TRBV7-2
CASMRGTGNTIYF | 13 | TRBJ1-3 | TRBV28
CASSSWEGQAYGYTF | 15 | TRBJ1-2 | TRBV7-9
CASSSGQGAREQYF | 14 | TRBJ2-7 | TRBV7-2
CASSIAGELFF | 11 | TRBJ2-2 | TRBV27
CASSRLTGVFNQPQHF | 16 | TRBJ1-5 | TRBV5-8
CASSQSGTDEKLFF | 14 | TRBJ1-4 | TRBV4-3
CASSYRQAYYGYTF | 14 | TRBJ1-2 | TRBV6-2/TRBV6-3
CASRPGGTTPYGYTF | 15 | TRBJ1-2 | TRBV6-4
CASSQTGLLGSPLHF | 15 | TRBJ1-6 | TRBV18
CASTGVGYGYTF | 12 | TRBJ1-2 | TRBV28
CATRDSPTSVVNTEAFF | 17 | TRBJ1-1 | TRBV19
CASSLDLAGPSKQYF | 15 | TRBJ2-3 | TRBV7-2
CASSVTPGQGISYNEQFF | 18 | TRBJ2-1 | TRBV9
CASSHVLTLDSEAFF | 15 | TRBJ1-1 | TRBV4-3
CAISLAGGRDTQYF | 14 | TRBJ2-3 | TRBV10-3
CASTPSSRDALYEQYF | 16 | TRBJ2-7 | TRBV2
CASSPKQGMGTEAFF | 15 | TRBJ1-1 | TRBV4-1
CASSSGAGTGGPGELFF | 17 | TRBJ2-2 | TRBV11-3
CASSRDNQPQHF | 12 | TRBJ1-5 | TRBV5-4
CASSEGLGAGIQYF | 14 | TRBJ2-4 | TRBV2
CASSFDRDVIYGYTF | 15 | TRBJ1-2 | TRBV5-1